The sequence of this T cell receptor beta chain was determined in a study of T cells in Graves' hyperthyroidism and ophthalmopathy. The sample holds a few counts of this clonotype. Its antigen is as yet unknown. Study results and caveats: The model identified upcoming ophthalmopathy a median approximately six months ahead of onset.

The CDR3 runs 12 residues. Trimming took 5 bases from V and 8 from J, leaving 12 bases between them. The V gene's germline CDR1 is MNHNS and CDR2 SASEGT. The TCR beta CDR3 regions underwent amplification using RNA transcripts as the source. Initially, a first-round RT-PCR of the TCR CDR3 employed the HTBI primer set. TCRdb re-called the multiplex PCR reads through MiXCR, storing one row per CDR3 protein. The sample has some 350,000 distinct CDR3 sequences, roughly 13% seen once. Sample: blood. V usage is TRBV6-1 and J usage is TRBJ1-1; D not certain. The receptor was isolated from a woman in her thirties or forties with Graves' ophthalmopathy. The CDR3 DNA is TGTGCCAGCAGTTTGGTGGGTTCCGAAGCTTTCTTT. It yields the protein CASSLVGSEAFF.